The clone carrying this T cell receptor beta chain is a singleton in its sample. The antigen remains unidentified. Researchers collected about 9.7 milliliters of peripheral blood from every single donor. The data derive from a study of blood T cells in healthy people across ages. Then a second PCR, running roughly 6 to 11 cycles, was carried out with a sample-barcoded 5' primer and a J-beta primer mix. TCRdb re-analysed the 5' RACE reads in MiXCR, keeping a single row per CDR3 protein. The sample has around 1,800,000 distinct CDR3 sequences, 30% to 40% seen once. Points from the study as a whole: Considered underestimates were the diversity estimates obtained from one million T cells. Expanded clonotype changes were possibly confounded by unknown donor CMV status.

The material sequenced was blood. This clonotype was obtained from a human donor in good health.

The CDR3 region is CASKTRGIVYEQYF. The CDR3 region has the DNA TGTGCCAGCAAGACAAGGGGGATCGTTTACGAGCAGTACTTC. This chain uses TRBV6-2 or TRBV6-3 with TRBJ2-7, with D tentatively TRBD1 (6 bases). From germline, CDR1 is MNHEY and CDR2 SVGEGT. This CDR3 spans 14 amino acids. Trimming stripped 7 bases from V and 4 bases from J, with 17 bases between.